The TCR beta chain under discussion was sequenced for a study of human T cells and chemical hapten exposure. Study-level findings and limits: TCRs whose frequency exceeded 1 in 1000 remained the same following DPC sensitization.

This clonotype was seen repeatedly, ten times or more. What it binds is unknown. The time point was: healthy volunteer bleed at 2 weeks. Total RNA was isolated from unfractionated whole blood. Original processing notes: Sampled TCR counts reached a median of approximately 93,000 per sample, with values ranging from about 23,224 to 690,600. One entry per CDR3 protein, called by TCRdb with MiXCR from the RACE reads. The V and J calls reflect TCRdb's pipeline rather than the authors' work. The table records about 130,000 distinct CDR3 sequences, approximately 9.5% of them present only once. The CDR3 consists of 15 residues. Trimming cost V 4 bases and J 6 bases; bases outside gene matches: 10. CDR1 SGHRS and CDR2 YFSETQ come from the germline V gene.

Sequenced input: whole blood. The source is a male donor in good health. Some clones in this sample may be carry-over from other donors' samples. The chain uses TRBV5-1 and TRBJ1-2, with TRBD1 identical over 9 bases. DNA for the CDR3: TGCGCCAGCAGCGTGACAGGACAGGGGCTCGATGGCTACACCTTC. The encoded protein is CASSVTGQGLDGYTF.